This T cell receptor beta chain was found in a study of OX40 agonist ivuxolimab in advanced cancers. The overall study: Ivuxolimab, an agonistic anti-OX40 (CD134) antibody, was given to patients. Earlier treatment with anti-PD-1, anti-PD-L1 or anti-CTLA-4 was permitted, and around 36% had received some.

This CDR3 has 15 amino acids. Trimming shortened V by 0 bases and J by 3 bases, and 11 bases separated the two germline ends. CDR1 and CDR2 (germline): SGHAT, FQNNGV. The repertoire was sequenced with immunoSEQ multiplex PCR; TCRdb's copy has only in-frame clones and lacks some. The data hold about 88,000 clones, with more than 75% observed a single time. The V gene is TRBV11-2, the J gene TRBJ1-1; TRBD1 might be the D (6 bases). This sequence originates from an adult with an advanced solid tumor such as melanoma, head and neck, liver or kidney cancer. The sample here was CD4+ or CD8+ T cells sorted from blood, taken in a trial of the OX40 agonist ivuxolimab. CDR3 coding DNA: TGTGCCAGCAGCTTAGATCCAAGGGGGTACACTGAAGCTTTCTTT. Its translation: CASSLDPRGYTEAFF. Full variable domain (remainder filled in from reference TRBV11-2 and TRBJ1-1): EAGVAQSPRYKIIEKRQSVAFWCNPISGHATLYWYQQILGQGPKLLIQFQNNGVVDDSQLPKDRFSAERLKGVDSTLKIQPAKLEDSAVYLCASSLDPRGYTEAFFGQGTRLTVV.